This paragraph reports one T cell receptor (beta chain). The germline CDR1 and CDR2 sequences are SGHNT and YENEEA. V was shortened by 4 bases and J by 5 bases, with 14 bases between the two germline ends. The CDR3 loop spans 14 amino acids. The memory fraction was CD4+CD45RO+CD25- cells. From the 5' RACE reads, TCRdb called clonotypes with MiXCR, one entry per CDR3 protein. The sample yields about 42,000 distinct CDR3 sequences, around 28% seen once. This TCR was recovered from a female donor with breast cancer. This rearrangement joins TRBV11-3 to TRBJ2-5; D unresolved. What was sequenced was tumor-infiltrating memory CD4+ T cells sorted from the breast tumor. This sample's subset: memory CD4+ T cells, CD4+CD45RO+CD25-. The CDR3 region has the DNA TGTGCCAGCAGCTCCCGGACGGGCAAGGAGACCCAGTACTTC. This translates into CASSSRTGKETQYF.